This TCR beta chain was identified during a study of immune evolution from preneoplasia to lung adenocarcinoma. Findings and caveats of the study: Normal lung had highest clonality; later lesions appeared denser, more diverse.

Macro-dissection enriched premalignant or tumor cells before nucleic acid extraction. Of note for this clone: Its antigen is unidentified.

The assay was immunoSEQ multiplex PCR, and TCRdb's table has in-frame clones only and misses some. The data hold about 12,000 clones, with about 85% observed a single time. The specimen was FFPE tissue from an adenomatous hyperplasia lung lesion. Specified subset: atypical adenomatous hyperplasia (AAH), lung preneoplasia. This clonotype was obtained from a person aged 50-69 years with lung adenocarcinoma.

For the CDR3, the DNA is TGTGCCAGCTCACCATGGACAGGGGTCACCGGGGAGCTGTTTTTT. Protein: CASSPWTGVTGELFF. This chain joins TRBV18 and TRBJ2-2; 9 bases map to TRBD1. Losses at the gene ends were 2 bases for V and 4 bases for J; bases not matched to a gene: 2. The CDR3 has 15 residues. CDR1 KGHSH and CDR2 LQKENI come from the germline V gene.